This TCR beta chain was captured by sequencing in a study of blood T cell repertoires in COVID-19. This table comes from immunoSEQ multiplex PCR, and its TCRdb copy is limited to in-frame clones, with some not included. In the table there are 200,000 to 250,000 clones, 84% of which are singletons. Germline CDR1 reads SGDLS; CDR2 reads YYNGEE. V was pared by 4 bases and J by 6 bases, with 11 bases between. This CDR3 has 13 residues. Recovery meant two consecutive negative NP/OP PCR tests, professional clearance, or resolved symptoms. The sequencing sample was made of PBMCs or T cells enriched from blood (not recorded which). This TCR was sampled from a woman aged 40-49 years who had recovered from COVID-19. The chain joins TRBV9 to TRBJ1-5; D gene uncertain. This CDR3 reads CASSSGEGQPQHF. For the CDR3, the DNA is TGTGCCAGCAGCTCCGGGGAGGGTCAGCCCCAGCATTTT.